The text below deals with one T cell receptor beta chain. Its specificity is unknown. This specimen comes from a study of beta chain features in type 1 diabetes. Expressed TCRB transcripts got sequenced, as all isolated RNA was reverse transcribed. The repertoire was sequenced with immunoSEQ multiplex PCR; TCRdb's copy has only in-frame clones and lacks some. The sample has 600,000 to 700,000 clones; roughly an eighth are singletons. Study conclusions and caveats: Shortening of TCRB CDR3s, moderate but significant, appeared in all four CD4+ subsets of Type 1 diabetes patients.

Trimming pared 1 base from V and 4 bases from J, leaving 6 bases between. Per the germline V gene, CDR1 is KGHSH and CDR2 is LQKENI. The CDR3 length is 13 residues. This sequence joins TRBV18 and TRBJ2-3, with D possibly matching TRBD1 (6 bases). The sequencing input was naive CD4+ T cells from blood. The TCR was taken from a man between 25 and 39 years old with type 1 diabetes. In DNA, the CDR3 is TGTGCCAGCTCACCACAGGGGGCAGATACGCAGTATTTT. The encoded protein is CASSPQGADTQYF.